Shown below are 27 T cell receptor beta chains from a single sample sequenced in a study of T cells expressing NK-cell markers. TCRdb reprocessed the 5' RACE reads and stores each CDR3 protein as one record, lacking DNA. The sample features hundreds of thousands of distinct CDR3 sequences, with more than 3.5% in its top ten. The source material was blood T cells: a sorted CD56 or NKG2C T cell subset, CD4+ or CD8+ T cells, or bulk PBMC T cells (not recorded which). The source is a woman aged 18-70 years in good health.

The V gene is TRBV12-3 or TRBV12-4, the J gene TRBJ1-2; TCRdb designates TRBD1, a call that cannot be tested without DNA. This CDR3 spans 15 amino acids. The CDR3 region is CASRAETGDVGGYTF.

The rearrangement links TRBV20-1 to TRBJ2-5; TCRdb's assignment of TRBD2 cannot be checked, as there is no DNA. The CDR3 sequence is 13 residues long. Germline V gene sequence: CDR1 DFQATT, CDR2 SNEGSKA (reference sequence). CDR3 amino acids: CSASLAVQETQYF.

The gene calls are TRBV29-1 and TRBJ1-2; checking the TCRdb D call of TRBD1 is not possible without DNA. CDR1 is SQVTM and CDR2 is ANQGSEA in the germline V gene. The CDR3 is 14 amino acids. CDR3 protein: CSVASGWTGGGYTF.

The chain recombines TRBV7-9 with TRBJ2-5. This CDR3 contains 13 residues. The germline V gene has CDR1 SEHNR and CDR2 FQNEAQ (reference sequence). The CDR3 reads CASSFTSSKTQYF.

This chain joins TRBV29-1 and TRBJ2-2. This CDR3 is 11 amino acids long. In germline, CDR1 is SQVTM, CDR2 ANQGSEA. The CDR3 is CSVADSWELFF.

V gene TRBV7-2 combines with J gene TRBJ2-1; with no DNA, the TCRdb D assignment of TRBD1 cannot be verified. The CDR3 is 14 residues long. The germline gives CDR1 SGHTA, CDR2 FQGNSA. CDR3: CASSPGARGNEQFF.

This chain connects TRBV7-3 to TRBJ2-1; TCRdb lists TRBD1, though no DNA is available to test this call. Germline V CDR1 and CDR2: SGHTA, FQGTGA. CDR3 length equals 16 residues. The CDR3 reads CASSLSSDRGRNEQFF.

J is TRBJ2-2 and V is TRBV7-2; the TRBD1 assignment by TCRdb is unverifiable without DNA. Germline values: CDR1 SGHTA, CDR2 FQGNSA. The CDR3 is 16 amino acids. The CDR3 spells CASSLAGGGGTGELFF.

The chain's CDR3 is CASSLELSDGYTF. The chain uses TRBV5-1 and TRBJ1-2. The length of the CDR3 is 13 residues. Germline CDR1 is SGHRS and CDR2 is YFSETQ.

J is TRBJ2-3 and V is TRBV29-1; the TCRdb D gene call, TRBD2, has no DNA to confirm it. The CDR3 length is 14 residues. Germline-derived CDR1 and CDR2 are SQVTM and ANQGSEA. This CDR3 reads CSVETRRGTDTQYF.

The chain links TRBV7-2 to TRBJ1-2; the D call of TRBD1 rests on TCRdb alone, since no DNA is present to check it. This CDR3 is 13 amino acids long. CDR1 SGHTA and CDR2 FQGNSA come from the germline V gene. The CDR3 sequence is CASSPLQGGGYTF.

The J gene is TRBJ2-1, the V gene TRBV7-6; as DNA is missing, the TRBD1 call by TCRdb cannot be tested. This CDR3 region has 15 residues. Germline CDR1 is SGHVS and CDR2 is FNYEAQ. The CDR3 here is CASSLGQGAYNEQFF.

The chain joins TRBV11-2 to TRBJ2-1; TCRdb's D call, TRBD1, is unchecked because there is no DNA. From germline, CDR1 is SGHAT and CDR2 FQNNGV. This CDR3 is built from 16 residues. The CDR3 sequence: CASSSDRGRGHNEQFF. Using reference TRBV11-2 and TRBJ2-1 for the parts outside the CDR3, the full variable domain is EAGVAQSPRYKIIEKRQSVAFWCNPISGHATLYWYQQILGQGPKLLIQFQNNGVVDDSQLPKDRFSAERLKGVDSTLKIQPAKLEDSAVYLCASSSDRGRGHNEQFFGPGTRLTVL.

This chain links TRBV20-1 with TRBJ2-3; the D call from TCRdb, TRBD1, cannot be confirmed without DNA. The CDR3 runs to 13 residues. Germline lookup yields CDR1 DFQATT and CDR2 SNEGSKA (reference sequence). CDR3 protein: CSARGNTDRVEYF.

The chain joins TRBV20-1 to TRBJ2-3; TCRdb lists TRBD2, though no DNA is available to test this call. Germline values: CDR1 DFQATT, CDR2 SNEGSKA (reference sequence). The CDR3 totals 16 residues. The CDR3 reads CSATPPQRESTDTQYF.

The CDR3 protein is CASSLALQGFYNEQFF. The chain uses TRBV7-8 and TRBJ2-1; TCRdb picks TRBD1, but there is no DNA to check that call. This CDR3 is 16 amino acids long. CDR1 is SGHVS and CDR2 is FQNEAQ in the germline V gene.

This CDR3 is CSVEGGSRTDTQYF. This sequence joins TRBV29-1 and TRBJ2-3; TCRdb's assignment of TRBD2 cannot be checked, as there is no DNA. Germline-derived CDR1 and CDR2 are SQVTM and ANQGSEA. The CDR3 extends over 14 amino acids.

The J gene is TRBJ2-7, the V gene TRBV20-1; TCRdb lists TRBD1, though no DNA is available to test this call. The CDR3 runs to 14 residues. The germline V gene encodes CDR1 DFQATT and CDR2 SNEGSKA (reference sequence). The CDR3 region is CSAPLGGGRYEQYF.

The CDR3 sequence is CATWATSYNEQFF. V is TRBV6-1 and J is TRBJ2-1. CDR3 length: 13 residues. Per the germline V gene, CDR1 is MNHNS and CDR2 is SASEGT.

This chain joins TRBV6-5 and TRBJ2-1. CDR1 is MNHEY, CDR2 SVGAGI, per germline. The CDR3 is 16 amino acids. This CDR3 reads CASSSGGLSSYNEQFF.

The J gene is TRBJ1-5, the V gene TRBV20-1. Germline V lookup: CDR1 DFQATT, CDR2 SNEGSKA (reference sequence). The CDR3 runs 15 residues. The CDR3 region is CSARRSWQANQPQHF.

The rearrangement uses TRBV27 and TRBJ2-7; the D call of TRBD1 rests on TCRdb alone, since no DNA is present to check it. The germline CDR1 and CDR2 sequences are MNHEY and SMNVEV (reference sequence). The CDR3 sequence is 16 residues long. CDR3 loop: CASRLRTDRALFEQYF.

The chain recombines TRBV9 with TRBJ2-1; TCRdb returns TRBD2, unconfirmable since there is no DNA. The CDR3 is made up of 14 amino acids. Germline V gene data show CDR1 as SGDLS and CDR2 as YYNGEE. The CDR3 sequence is CASSVVGLGNEQFF.

The chain is built from TRBV12-3 or TRBV12-4 and TRBJ2-1; there is no DNA to check the TCRdb D call of TRBD1. This CDR3 region has 15 residues. CDR3 loop: CASSLWRGAQNEQFF.

The rearrangement joins TRBV20-1 to TRBJ1-4; TCRdb's D call of TRBD1 is untestable without DNA. The germline V gene has CDR1 DFQATT and CDR2 SNEGSKA (reference sequence). CDR3 length equals 15 residues. The CDR3 spells CSVGQIPTTNEKLFF.

This sequence joins TRBV6-1 and TRBJ2-4. The length of the CDR3 is 13 residues. Germline lookup yields CDR1 MNHNS and CDR2 SASEGT. This CDR3 reads CASTQDLTTIQYF.

CDR3 region: CASSREGNEKLFF. V and J are TRBV5-1 and TRBJ1-4. The CDR3 is made up of 13 amino acids. CDR1 is SGHRS, CDR2 YFSETQ, per germline. The entire variable domain, with the rest obtained from reference TRBV5-1 and TRBJ1-4, is as follows: KAGVTQTPRYLIKTRGQQVTLSCSPISGHRSVSWYQQTPGQGLQFLFEYFSETQRNKGNFPGRFSGRQFSNSRSEMNVSTLELGDSALYLCASSREGNEKLFFGSGTQLSVL.